One sample yielded the 7 T cell receptor beta chains listed below, sequenced in a study of vaccination and CD4 T cells after COVID-19 (dated by TCRdb to between 2021 and 2022). The treatment or condition tag for this specimen amounts to: roughly 10-day PBMC culture with coronavirus spike peptide pools or control peptides (ViraFEST assay). Library generation was performed with PCR. For sequencing, an Illumina iSeq 100 was employed. At the Johns Hopkins FTIC core, DNA from the cultured CD4+ T cells underwent TCR sequencing with the Oncomine TCR Beta short-read assay. The public reads were reanalyzed by TCRdb: fastp trimming at Q25, MiXCR alignment, in-frame beta chains only. Each entry merges the rows of one CDR3 protein and shows their most common DNA and genes. Counted in this sample were 20,000 to 30,000 distinct CDR3 sequences; 64% of them appeared once. Of the sample, 4% to 5.5% falls within the top ten clones.

What these receptors recognize is not known. Sequencing was done on a sample of CD4+ T cells from blood, cultured in vitro. All receptors come from a human donor who had recovered from COVID-19.

The chain has TRBV19 and TRBJ1-2; D not certain. The CDR3 has 14 residues. Germline lookup yields CDR1 LNHDA and CDR2 SQIVND (reference sequence). Trimming removed 11 bases from V and 8 bases from J, with 24 bases in between. As DNA, the CDR3 is TGTGCCCCCACAAGGGAGGGCCCATTTCAAGGCTACACCTTC. It codes for CAPTREGPFQGYTF.

The chain has TRBV30 and TRBJ1-5, with a possible D match to TRBD1 (5 bases). Per the germline V gene, CDR1 is GTSNPN and CDR2 is SVGIG (reference sequence). The CDR3 loop spans 15 amino acids. Deletions cut 4 bases from V and 3 bases from J, with 16 bases between. The CDR3 is CAWNGGGSYNQPQHF. CDR3 DNA: TGTGCCTGGAATGGGGGGGGAAGTTACAATCAGCCCCAGCATTTT.

The sample holds a few counts of this clonotype. This chain connects TRBV15 to TRBJ2-3; D not resolved. CDR1 is LNHNV and CDR2 is YYDKDF in the germline V gene (reference sequence). The CDR3 consists of 13 residues. V was shortened by 3 bases and J by 2 bases, with 6 bases between the two germline ends. CDR3 DNA: TGTGCCACCAGCAGGCCTCCCACAGATACGCAGTATTTT. This translates into CATSRPPTDTQYF.

This clonotype turned up a few times. The rearrangement uses TRBV7-8 and TRBJ1-5; D is ambiguous. Trimming took 5 bases from V and 0 from J, leaving 5 bases between them. Germline V gene sequence: CDR1 SGHVS, CDR2 FQNEAQ. There are 13 residues in the CDR3. In nucleotides, the CDR3 is TGTGCCAGCAGCCATTATAGCAATCAGCCCCAGCATTTT. It codes for CASSHYSNQPQHF.

The chain links TRBV19 to TRBJ1-5; no clear D. Germline V gene sequence: CDR1 LNHDA, CDR2 SQIVND (reference sequence). Deletions cut 5 bases from V and 2 bases from J, with 13 bases between. The CDR3 length is 15 residues. The chain's CDR3 is CASSGPKSGNQPQHF. In DNA form, the CDR3 reads TGTGCCAGTAGTGGGCCGAAATCGGGCAATCAGCCCCAGCATTTT.

The table lists this clonotype with a count of one. J is TRBJ2-2 and V is TRBV20-1; D remains unclear. This CDR3 spans 15 amino acids. Germline V CDR1 and CDR2: DFQATT, SNEGSKA (reference sequence). Trimming stripped 6 bases from V and 0 bases from J, with 14 bases between. The CDR3 region has the DNA TGCAGTGCCAAAGGACCCCGAGCGAACACCGGGGAGCTGTTTTTT. Translation: CSAKGPRANTGELFF.

The rearrangement uses TRBV12-3 or TRBV12-4 and TRBJ2-1; D call uncertain. V was trimmed by 0 bases and J by 8 bases, leaving 20 bases between them. The CDR3 loop spans 17 amino acids. The CDR3 coding sequence is TGTGCCAGCAGTTTAGCGCTTGGGCGGACCGTGGTGGATGAGCAGTTCTTC. Translating it yields CASSLALGRTVVDEQFF.